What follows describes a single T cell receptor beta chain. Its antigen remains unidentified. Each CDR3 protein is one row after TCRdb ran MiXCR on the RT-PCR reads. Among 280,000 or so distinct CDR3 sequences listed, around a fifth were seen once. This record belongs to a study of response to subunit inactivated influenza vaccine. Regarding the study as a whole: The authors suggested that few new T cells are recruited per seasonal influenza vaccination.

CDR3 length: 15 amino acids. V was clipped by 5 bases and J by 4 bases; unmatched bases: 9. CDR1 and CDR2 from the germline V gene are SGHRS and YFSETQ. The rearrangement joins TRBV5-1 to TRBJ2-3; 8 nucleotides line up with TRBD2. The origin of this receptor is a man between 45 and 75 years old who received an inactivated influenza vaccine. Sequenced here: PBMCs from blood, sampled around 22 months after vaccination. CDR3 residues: CASRLGTSQADTQYF. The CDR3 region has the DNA TGCGCCAGCAGACTAGGGACTAGTCAAGCAGATACGCAGTATTTT. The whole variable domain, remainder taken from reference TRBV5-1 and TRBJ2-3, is KAGVTQTPRYLIKTRGQQVTLSCSPISGHRSVSWYQQTPGQGLQFLFEYFSETQRNKGNFPGRFSGRQFSNSRSEMNVSTLELGDSALYLCASRLGTSQADTQYFGPGTRLTVL.